This is a list of T cell receptor beta chains from one sample in a study of T cells in Graves' hyperthyroidism and ophthalmopathy. TCRdb independently ran MiXCR on the multiplex PCR reads; one entry per CDR3 protein. The table has around 430,000 distinct CDR3 sequences, about 15% seen once. The sequenced sample consisted of blood. These receptors were taken from a young woman with Graves' hyperthyroidism. The CDR3 runs from the conserved cysteine through the conserved F or W. A D gene is named only where the DNA matches it firmly. Clone size is given for some rows only: seen once, a few or many times, or a class if the clone is expanded.

>many|TRBD1|TRBJ1-4|TRBV24-1
TGTGCCACCAGTGACCACGACAGGGCGCAGGTTTGGGGACTGTTTTTT
CATSDHDRAQVWGLFF
>many|NA|TRBJ1-1|TRBV6-1
TGTGCCAGCAGTGGTGCGGCTTTACTCAACACTGAAGCTTTCTTT
CASSGAALLNTEAFF
>many|NA|TRBJ2-3|TRBV30
TGTGCCTGGAGGATCGGACAGCAGTTCGAGGCAGATACGCAGTATTTT
CAWRIGQQFEADTQYF
>many|NA|TRBJ1-5|TRBV28
TGTGCCAGCAGTAACCCCTTGGGATCCAGCAATCAGCCCCAGCATTTT
CASSNPLGSSNQPQHF
>many|TRBD1|TRBJ2-7|TRBV28
TGTGCCAGCAGTTTCTCGCGACAGGGCGGCGACGAGCAGTACTTC
CASSFSRQGGDEQYF
>few|NA|TRBJ2-7|TRBV3-1
TGTGCCAGCAGCTTAGGATCGGATGACAGCCACGAGCAGTACTTC
CASSLGSDDSHEQYF
>many|TRBD1|TRBJ1-4|TRBV2
TGTGCCAGCAGAAGGGACAGGTTGAATGAAAAACTGTTTTTT
CASRRDRLNEKLFF
>many|NA|TRBJ2-7|TRBV24-1
TGTGCCACCAGTGATTTGGACAGCTACGAGCAGTACTTC
CATSDLDSYEQYF
>many|NA|TRBJ2-5|TRBV7-2
TGTGCCAGCAGCTTAGCGGCGACGACAACGGAGACCCAGTACTTC
CASSLAATTTETQYF
>few|NA|TRBJ2-3|TRBV2
TGTGCCAACAGTCAAGCGGAACTCGTAACAGATACGCAGTATTTT
CANSQAELVTDTQYF
>NA|NA|TRBJ1-1|TRBV7-2
TGTGCCAGCAGCTCAGCCCCCGGGAACACTGAAGCTTTCTTT
CASSSAPGNTEAFF
>NA|NA|TRBJ2-4|TRBV20-1
TGCAGTGCTAGAGGTGTCGCGGGAAACATTCAGTACTTC
CSARGVAGNIQYF
>NA|NA|TRBJ2-3|TRBV4-2
TGTGCCAGCAGCCAAGAAGGGGGTAGCGTCACAGATACGCAGTATTTT
CASSQEGGSVTDTQYF
>NA|TRBD2|TRBJ2-7|TRBV18
TGTGCCAGCTCTCTAGCTAGCGGGCCTGACTACGAGCAGTACTTC
CASSLASGPDYEQYF
>many|TRBD2|TRBJ2-1|TRBV3-1
TGTGCCAGCAGCCCGACTAGCGGGGGGGGGAATGAGCAGTTCTTC
CASSPTSGGGNEQFF
>few|TRBD1|TRBJ2-1|TRBV2
TGTGCCAGCAGTGAAGGGACAGGGGGCGGTGAGCAGTTCTTC
CASSEGTGGGEQFF
>many|TRBD1|TRBJ2-7|TRBV3-1
TGTGCCAGCAGCCAAGTGGGACAGACCTACGAGCAGTACTTC
CASSQVGQTYEQYF
>NA|NA|TRBJ2-1|TRBV7-3
TGTGCCAGCAGTCGGACAGCTAGAAACTCCTACAATGAGCAGTTCTTC
CASSRTARNSYNEQFF
>few|NA|TRBJ1-1|TRBV7-8
TGTGCCAGCGGTGGGGCCAGGGAAAACACTGAAGCTTTCTTT
CASGGARENTEAFF
>NA|TRBD2|TRBJ2-2|TRBV20-1
TGCAGTGCTATAGGACTAGCGGGAGGCGGCGGCACCGGGGAGCTGTTTTTT
CSAIGLAGGGGTGELFF
>few|TRBD2|TRBJ2-3|TRBV7-9
TGTGCCAGCAGCCCACAGGCGGGAGCGTCAGATACGCAGTATTTT
CASSPQAGASDTQYF
>NA|NA|TRBJ2-7|TRBV28
TGTGCCAGCAAAGGGCGGAAGGGAAGGGACGAGCAGTACTTC
CASKGRKGRDEQYF
>many|TRBD1|TRBJ1-4|TRBV11-2
TGTGCCAGCAGCTTAGTAGGGACAGCCCTGCGGGAAAAACTGTTTTTT
CASSLVGTALREKLFF
>NA|TRBD1|TRBJ1-4|TRBV7-9
TGTGCCAGCAGCCCCGACAGGGGGGCTAATGAAAAACTGTTTTTT
CASSPDRGANEKLFF
>NA|NA|TRBJ1-5|TRBV20-1
TGCAGTGCCAGGCTGGGGGGTTATAGCAATCAGCCCCAGCATTTT
CSARLGGYSNQPQHF
>few|NA|TRBJ1-2|TRBV10-3
TGTGCCATCAGTGGGACAGACAATCTTAACTATGGCTACACCTTC
CAISGTDNLNYGYTF
>many|NA|TRBJ2-1|TRBV20-1
TGCAGTGCTAGTGCATGGGACAATGAGCAGTTCTTC
CSASAWDNEQFF
>once|NA|TRBJ1-5|TRBV28
TGTGCCAGCAGTTCGCCTTTGGGCCGGAATCAGCCCCAGCATTTT
CASSSPLGRNQPQHF
>many|NA|TRBJ1-1|TRBV2
TGTGCCAGTCTCAGGGCGGGGTACACTGAAGCTTTCTTT
CASLRAGYTEAFF
>NA|TRBD2|TRBJ2-4|TRBV5-1
TGCGCCAGCAGCCCGGAGCCCGGGAGGGCCTTGGCCAAAAACATTCAGTACTTC
CASSPEPGRALAKNIQYF
>many|TRBD1|TRBJ2-7|TRBV27
TGTGCCAGCAGTTTGCGGGACAGGGCTGGGAACGAGCAGTACTTC
CASSLRDRAGNEQYF
>few|TRBD2|TRBJ2-1|TRBV20-1
TGCAGTGCTAGACCCCCGGGACTAGCGGGGGGGGAGCAGTTCTTC
CSARPPGLAGGEQFF
>many|NA|TRBJ1-1|TRBV5-4
TGTGCCAGCGCGCAAACAGGTCCCGGGAGTACTGAAGCTTTCTTT
CASAQTGPGSTEAFF
>many|NA|TRBJ2-3|TRBV7-9
TGTGCCAGCAGCTTAGAGGGACTCCCGGCGAGGGATACGCAGTATTTT
CASSLEGLPARDTQYF
>NA|NA|TRBJ2-5|TRBV24-1
TGTGCCACCCGTGCACGGGGAGGAGTAGGGGAGACCCAGTACTTC
CATRARGGVGETQYF
>many|NA|TRBJ2-4|TRBV20-1
TGCAGTGCCTCGGAGGCTAGGATCACCAAAAACATTCAGTACTTC
CSASEARITKNIQYF
>NA|TRBD1|TRBJ1-3|TRBV5-1
TGCGCCAGCAGCGCAGGGGGCTCTGGAAACACCATATATTTT
CASSAGGSGNTIYF
>NA|NA|TRBJ1-4|TRBV2
TGTGCCAGCAGTGAATGGCCATCTGGGTCGGAAAAACTGTTTTTT
CASSEWPSGSEKLFF
>many|NA|TRBJ2-7|TRBV20-1
TGCAGTGCTAGAGACCCGTTTAGCCCTGCCTACGAGCAGTACTTC
CSARDPFSPAYEQYF
>NA|NA|TRBJ1-1|TRBV30
TGTGCCTGGAATGGGGGCCACACTGAAGCTTTCTTT
CAWNGGHTEAFF
>NA|NA|TRBJ2-5|TRBV28
TGTGCCAGCAGTTTAACCCAACCGTCGGGGGAGACCCAGTACTTC
CASSLTQPSGETQYF
>many|NA|TRBJ1-1|TRBV2
TGTGCCAGCAGTTCAATCACGAACACTGAAGCTTTCTTT
CASSSITNTEAFF
>many|NA|TRBJ2-1|TRBV6-1
TGTGCCAGCAGCACGTTGGGACCCAGGTCCTACAATGAGCAGTTCTTC
CASSTLGPRSYNEQFF
>NA|NA|TRBJ1-5|TRBV30
TGTGCCTGGAGTCCCGGGGTTACTAGCAATCAGCCCCAGCATTTT
CAWSPGVTSNQPQHF
>NA|NA|TRBJ2-6|TRBV28
TGTGCCAGCACCTCTGGGGCCAACGTCCTGACTTTC
CASTSGANVLTF